Listed below are T cell receptor beta chains from one sample, sequenced in a study of blood T cell repertoires in COVID-19. Data came from immunoSEQ multiplex PCR; TCRdb stores just in-frame clones and leaves some out. The data show under 450,000 clones, with roughly 87% seen just once and about 4.9% held by the top ten. Material for sequencing was PBMCs or T cells enriched from blood (not recorded which). The receptors originated from a woman aged 50 to 65 who had recovered from COVID-19. Each CDR3 is given with its conserved first and last residue. The D gene is left open where the match is weak. A clone size is listed for some rows: how often the clone was seen (once, few, many), or a class if it is expanded.

CASSRTGPRGNQPQHF | TGCGCCAGCAGCCGCACAGGGCCCAGGGGCAATCAGCCCCAGCATTTT | . | 16 | . | TRBJ1-5 | TRBV4-1
CATTSGTGFFNYGYTF | TGTGCCACCACCTCCGGGACAGGGTTCTTTAACTATGGCTACACCTTC | TRBD1 | 16 | . | TRBJ1-2 | TRBV15
CASSLVAGNTEAFF | TGCGCCAGCAGCTTGGTGGCAGGGAACACTGAAGCTTTCTTT | . | 14 | . | TRBJ1-1 | TRBV5-1
CATSRDLGVGTNEQYF | TGTGCCACCAGCAGAGATTTGGGAGTAGGGACTAATGAGCAGTACTTC | TRBD2 | 16 | . | TRBJ2-7 | TRBV15
CASRQNAGGLRLTPLGELFF | TGTGCCAGCAGACAAAATGCAGGGGGCCTGAGACTCACACCCCTCGGGGAGCTGTTTTTT | TRBD1 | 20 | . | TRBJ2-2 | TRBV13
CASSHGTVNTEAFF | TGTGCCAGCAGCCATGGGACAGTGAACACTGAAGCTTTCTTT | TRBD1 | 14 | . | TRBJ1-1 | TRBV14
CASSFPRLARPNTEAFF | TGTGCCAGCAGCTTTCCTAGGCTTGCTCGGCCGAACACTGAAGCTTTCTTT | . | 17 | . | TRBJ1-1 | TRBV5-8
CASSIDRGGREQYF | TGTGCCAGTAGTATAGATCGTGGGGGGAGGGAGCAGTACTTC | . | 14 | few | TRBJ2-7 | TRBV19
CASSDRVPYGYTF | TGTGCCAGTTCCGACAGGGTCCCCTATGGCTACACCTTC | TRBD1 | 13 | . | TRBJ1-2 | TRBV19
CASSLVGSSGNTIYF | TGTGCCAGCAGCTTGGTAGGGAGCTCTGGAAACACCATATATTTT | . | 15 | . | TRBJ1-3 | TRBV5-5
CASSPTGVFGTEAFF | TGTGCCAGTAGTCCCACCGGGGTTTTCGGCACTGAAGCTTTCTTT | . | 15 | . | TRBJ1-1 | TRBV19
CASSGDPQGRYGYTF | TGCGCCAGCAGTGGGGACCCACAGGGGAGGTATGGCTACACCTTC | TRBD1 | 15 | . | TRBJ1-2 | TRBV4-3
CASTTGAGYTF | TGTGCCAGCACGACAGGCGCGGGCTACACCTTC | . | 11 | . | TRBJ1-2 | TRBV6-5
CASSYSGSRYNEQFF | TGTGCCAGCAGTTACTCGGGCAGCCGCTACAATGAGCAGTTCTTC | . | 15 | . | TRBJ2-1 | TRBV6-2/TRBV6-3
CASRQRQGTGEKLFF | TGTGCCAGTAGACAAAGACAGGGGACGGGTGAAAAACTGTTTTTT | TRBD1 | 15 | few | TRBJ1-4 | TRBV19
CASSKVLQGGSIWHGYTF | TGTGCCAGCAGCAAAGTTCTTCAGGGGGGTTCTATATGGCACGGCTACACCTTC | . | 18 | . | TRBJ1-2 | TRBV21-1
CASSPGGIVLSAETQYF | TGTGCCAGCAGCCCGGGAGGTATAGTCCTGTCCGCCGAGACCCAGTACTTC | TRBD2 | 17 | . | TRBJ2-5 | TRBV7-6
CASSPLSTDTQYF | TGTGCCAGCTCACCCCTAAGCACAGATACGCAGTATTTT | . | 13 | . | TRBJ2-3 | TRBV18
CASSLTRQGRNQPQHF | TGTGCCAGCAGCCTAACACGACAGGGTAGAAATCAGCCCCAGCATTTT | TRBD1 | 16 | . | TRBJ1-5 | TRBV7-2
CASSLFGQGGGYGYTF | TGTGCCAGCAGTTTATTTGGTCAGGGAGGGGGGTATGGCTACACCTTC | . | 16 | . | TRBJ1-2 | TRBV27
CASSEGVTGELFF | TGTGCCAGCAGTGAGGGCGTCACCGGGGAGCTGTTTTTT | . | 13 | . | TRBJ2-2 | TRBV2
CASSPPGGGEAFF | TGTGCCAGCAGCCCCCCGGGGGGGGGTGAAGCTTTCTTT | . | 13 | few | TRBJ1-1 | TRBV3-1/TRBV3-2
CASSEYGGASMNTEAFF | TGTGCCAGCAGTGAATATGGAGGGGCGTCGATGAACACTGAAGCTTTCTTT | . | 17 | . | TRBJ1-1 | TRBV25-1
CASRQTGGVYYGYTF | TGTGCCAGCAGACAGACAGGGGGCGTTTACTATGGCTACACCTTC | TRBD1 | 15 | . | TRBJ1-2 | TRBV3-1/TRBV3-2
CASSYGDSYGYTF | TGTGCCAGCAGTTACGGGGACAGCTATGGCTACACCTTC | TRBD1 | 13 | once | TRBJ1-2 | TRBV6-6
CASSQGAESGSTYEQYF | TGTGCCAGCAGCCAAGGGGCAGAAAGCGGGAGCACCTACGAGCAGTACTTC | TRBD2 | 17 | . | TRBJ2-7 | TRBV3-1/TRBV3-2
CASSSLQGAKGYTF | TGTGCCAGCAGCTCACTACAGGGGGCGAAGGGCTACACCTTC | TRBD1 | 14 | . | TRBJ1-2 | TRBV5-4
CASTAGQGTEAFF | TGTGCCAGTACAGCTGGACAGGGGACTGAAGCTTTCTTT | TRBD1 | 13 | . | TRBJ1-1 | TRBV19
CASSLRGQGSSGYTF | TGTGCCAGCAGCCTGAGGGGACAGGGAAGTTCTGGCTACACCTTC | TRBD1 | 15 | . | TRBJ1-2 | TRBV5-8
CARSAIKVLAGGGETQYF | TGTGCCAGGAGCGCCATTAAGGTTTTAGCGGGAGGGGGGGAGACCCAGTACTTC | TRBD2 | 18 | many | TRBJ2-5 | TRBV9
CASSSEDRLFYGYTF | TGTGCCAGCAGCTCGGAGGACAGGTTGTTCTACGGCTACACCTTC | TRBD1 | 15 | . | TRBJ1-2 | TRBV7-9
CASSPRRQGRAPYGYTF | TGTGCCAGCAGCCCGAGGCGTCAGGGGAGGGCTCCATATGGCTACACCTTC | . | 17 | . | TRBJ1-2 | TRBV9
CASSDPSGLTDTQYF | TGTGCCAGCAGTGACCCCAGCGGGCTCACAGATACGCAGTATTTT | . | 15 | . | TRBJ2-3 | TRBV6-1
CAWSQGGRTIYF | TGTGCCTGGAGTCAAGGGGGCCGCACCATATATTTT | TRBD1 | 12 | . | TRBJ1-3 | TRBV30
CASSQSRGDTIYF | TGCGCCAGCAGCCAGAGCAGGGGGGACACCATATATTTT | TRBD1 | 13 | once | TRBJ1-3 | TRBV4-3
CASSQGAYEQYF | TGTGCCAGCAGCCAGGGCGCCTACGAGCAGTACTTC | . | 12 | . | TRBJ2-7 | TRBV6-4
CASSVAASGGLNNEQFF | TGTGCCAGCAGCGTAGCTGCCAGCGGGGGATTAAACAATGAGCAGTTCTTC | TRBD2 | 17 | . | TRBJ2-1 | TRBV9
CASSPMAGGNTGELFF | TGTGCCAGCTCACCAATGGCAGGGGGTAACACCGGGGAGCTGTTTTTT | TRBD1 | 16 | . | TRBJ2-2 | TRBV18
CASSLAQGDYGYTF | TGCGCCAGCAGCTTGGCCCAAGGAGACTATGGCTACACCTTC | . | 14 | . | TRBJ1-2 | TRBV5-1
CASSFGTSGTGELFF | TGTGCCAGCAGTTTCGGGACTAGTGGTACCGGGGAGCTGTTTTTT | TRBD2 | 15 | . | TRBJ2-2 | TRBV27